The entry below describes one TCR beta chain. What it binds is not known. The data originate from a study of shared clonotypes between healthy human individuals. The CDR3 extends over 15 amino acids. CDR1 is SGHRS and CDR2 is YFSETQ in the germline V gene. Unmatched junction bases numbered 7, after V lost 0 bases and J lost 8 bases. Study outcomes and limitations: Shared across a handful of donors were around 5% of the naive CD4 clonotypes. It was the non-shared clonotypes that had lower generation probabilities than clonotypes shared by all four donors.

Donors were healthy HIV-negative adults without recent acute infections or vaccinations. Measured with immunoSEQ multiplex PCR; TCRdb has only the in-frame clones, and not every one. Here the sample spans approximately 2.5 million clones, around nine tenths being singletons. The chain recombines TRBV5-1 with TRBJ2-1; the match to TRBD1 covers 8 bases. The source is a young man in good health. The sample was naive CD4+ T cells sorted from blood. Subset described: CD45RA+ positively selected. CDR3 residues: CASSLARGLVDEQFF. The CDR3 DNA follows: TGCGCCAGCAGCTTGGCCAGGGGGCTCGTTGATGAGCAGTTCTTC. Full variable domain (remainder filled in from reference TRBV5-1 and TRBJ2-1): KAGVTQTPRYLIKTRGQQVTLSCSPISGHRSVSWYQQTPGQGLQFLFEYFSETQRNKGNFPGRFSGRQFSNSRSEMNVSTLELGDSALYLCASSLARGLVDEQFFGPGTRLTVL.